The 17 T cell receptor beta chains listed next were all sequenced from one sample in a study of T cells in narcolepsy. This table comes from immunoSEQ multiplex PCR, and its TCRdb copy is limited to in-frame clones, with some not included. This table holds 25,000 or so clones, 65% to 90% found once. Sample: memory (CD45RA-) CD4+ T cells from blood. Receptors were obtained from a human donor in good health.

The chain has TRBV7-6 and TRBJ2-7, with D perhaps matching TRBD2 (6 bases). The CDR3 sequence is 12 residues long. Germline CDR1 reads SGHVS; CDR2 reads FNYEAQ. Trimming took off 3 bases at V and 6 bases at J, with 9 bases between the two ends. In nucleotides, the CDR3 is TGTGCCAGCAGCTTCCTCGGGGGCGAGCAGTACTTC. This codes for CASSFLGGEQYF.

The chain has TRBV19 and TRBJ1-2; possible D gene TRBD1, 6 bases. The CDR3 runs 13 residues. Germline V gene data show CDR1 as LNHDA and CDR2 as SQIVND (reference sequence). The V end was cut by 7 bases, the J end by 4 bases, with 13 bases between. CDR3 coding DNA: TGTGCCAGTACGCGGGGGGGCGGCTATGGCTACACCTTC. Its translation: CASTRGGGYGYTF.

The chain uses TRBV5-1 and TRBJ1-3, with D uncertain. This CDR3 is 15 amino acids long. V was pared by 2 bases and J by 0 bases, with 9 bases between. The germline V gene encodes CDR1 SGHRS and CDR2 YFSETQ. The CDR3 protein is CASSLGGHSGNTIYF. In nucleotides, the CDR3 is TGCGCCAGCAGCTTAGGCGGGCACTCTGGAAACACCATATATTTT.

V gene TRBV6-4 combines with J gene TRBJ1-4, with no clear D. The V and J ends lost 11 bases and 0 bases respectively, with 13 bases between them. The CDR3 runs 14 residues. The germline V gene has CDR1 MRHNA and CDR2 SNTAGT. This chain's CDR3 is CACSAVATNEKLFF. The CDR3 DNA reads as TGTGCCTGCTCTGCTGTTGCAACTAATGAAAAACTGTTTTTT.

The CDR3 DNA reads as TGTGCCAGTAGAGTTGCTGGGGCCAACGTCCTGACTTTC. It specifies CASRVAGANVLTF. V and J are TRBV19 and TRBJ2-6; D remains unclear. Trimming stripped 6 bases from V and 2 bases from J, with 5 bases between. The CDR3 totals 13 residues. Germline V gives CDR1 LNHDA, CDR2 SQIVND (reference sequence). Combining the CDR3 with reference TRBV19 and TRBJ2-6 gives the whole variable domain DGGITQSPKYLFRKEGQNVTLSCEQNLNHDAMYWYRQDPGQGLRLIYYSQIVNDFQKGDIAEGYSVSREKKESFPLTVTSAQKNPTAFYLCASRVAGANVLTFGAGSRLTVL.

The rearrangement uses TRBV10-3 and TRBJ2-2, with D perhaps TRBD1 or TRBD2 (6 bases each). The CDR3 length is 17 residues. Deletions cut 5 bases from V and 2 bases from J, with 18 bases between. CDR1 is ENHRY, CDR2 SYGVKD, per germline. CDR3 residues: CAISTRGGGINTGELFF. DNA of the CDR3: TGTGCCATCAGTACCAGGGGAGGAGGAATTAACACCGGGGAGCTGTTTTTT.

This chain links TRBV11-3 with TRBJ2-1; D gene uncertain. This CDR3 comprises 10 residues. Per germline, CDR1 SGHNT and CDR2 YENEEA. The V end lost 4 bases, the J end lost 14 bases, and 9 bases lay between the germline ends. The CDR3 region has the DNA TGTGCCAGCAGCTGGTTATTGGAGTTCTTC. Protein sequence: CASSWLLEFF.

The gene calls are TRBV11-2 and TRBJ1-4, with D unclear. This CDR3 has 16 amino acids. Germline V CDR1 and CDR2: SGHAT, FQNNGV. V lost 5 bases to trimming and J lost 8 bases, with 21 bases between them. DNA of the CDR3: TGTGCCAGCAGCCCCGAAGGTGGTCTACGGGTCGAAAAACTGTTTTTT. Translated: CASSPEGGLRVEKLFF.

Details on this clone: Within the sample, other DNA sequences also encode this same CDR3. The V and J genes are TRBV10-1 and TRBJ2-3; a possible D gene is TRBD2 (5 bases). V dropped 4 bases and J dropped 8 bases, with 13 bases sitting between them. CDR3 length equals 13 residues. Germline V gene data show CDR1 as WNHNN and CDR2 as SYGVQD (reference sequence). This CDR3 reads CASSGARAGTQYF. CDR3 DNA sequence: TGCGCCAGCAGTGGGGCGAGGGCCGGTACGCAGTATTTT.

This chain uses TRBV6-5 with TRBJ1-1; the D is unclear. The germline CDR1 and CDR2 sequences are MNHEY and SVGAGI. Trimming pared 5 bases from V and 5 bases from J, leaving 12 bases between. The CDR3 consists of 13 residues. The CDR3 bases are TGTGCCAGCAGTGCTCTCCCCAGAACTGAAGCTTTCTTT. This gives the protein CASSALPRTEAFF.

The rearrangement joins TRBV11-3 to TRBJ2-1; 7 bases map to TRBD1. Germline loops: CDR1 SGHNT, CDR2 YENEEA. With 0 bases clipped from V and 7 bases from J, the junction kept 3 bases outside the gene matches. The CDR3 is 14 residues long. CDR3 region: CASSLEGDRNEQFF. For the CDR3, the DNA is TGTGCCAGCAGCTTAGAGGGGGACAGAAATGAGCAGTTCTTC.

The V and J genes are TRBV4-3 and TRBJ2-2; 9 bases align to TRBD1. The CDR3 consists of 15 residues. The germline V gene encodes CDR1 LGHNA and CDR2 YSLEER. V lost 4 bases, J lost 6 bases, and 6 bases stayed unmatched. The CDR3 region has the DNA TGCGCCAGCAGCCGCCAACAGGGGGCCCCCGGGGAGCTGTTTTTT. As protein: CASSRQQGAPGELFF.

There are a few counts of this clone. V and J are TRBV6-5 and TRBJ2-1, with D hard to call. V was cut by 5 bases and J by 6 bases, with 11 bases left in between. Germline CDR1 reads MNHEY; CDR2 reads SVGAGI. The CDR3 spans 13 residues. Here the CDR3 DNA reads TGTGCCAGCAGTCTTTCAGCGTCCAATGAGCAGTTCTTC. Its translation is CASSLSASNEQFF.

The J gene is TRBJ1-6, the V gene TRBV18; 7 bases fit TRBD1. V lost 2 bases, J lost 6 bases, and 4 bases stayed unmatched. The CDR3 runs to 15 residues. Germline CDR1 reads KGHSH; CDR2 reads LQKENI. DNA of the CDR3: TGTGCCAGCTCACCAGGGGGACAGTTTAATTCACCCCTCCACTTT. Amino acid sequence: CASSPGGQFNSPLHF.

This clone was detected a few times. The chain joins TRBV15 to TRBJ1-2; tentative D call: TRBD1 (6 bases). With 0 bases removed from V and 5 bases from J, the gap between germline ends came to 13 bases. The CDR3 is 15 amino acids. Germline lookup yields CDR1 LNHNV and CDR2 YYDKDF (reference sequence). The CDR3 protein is CATSRDRGTGYGYTF. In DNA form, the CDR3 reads TGTGCCACCAGCAGAGACAGAGGAACAGGGTATGGCTACACCTTC.

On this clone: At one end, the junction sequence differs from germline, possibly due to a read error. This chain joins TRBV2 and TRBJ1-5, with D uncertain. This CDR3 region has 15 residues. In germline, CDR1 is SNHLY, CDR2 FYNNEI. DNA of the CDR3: TGTGCCATCAGTGTCGGAGAATACAGCAATCAGCCCCAGCATTTT. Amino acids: CAISVGEYSNQPQHF.

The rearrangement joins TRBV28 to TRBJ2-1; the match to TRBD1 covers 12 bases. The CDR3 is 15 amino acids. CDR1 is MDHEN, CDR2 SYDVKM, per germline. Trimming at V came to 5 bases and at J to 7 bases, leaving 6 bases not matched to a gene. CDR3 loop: CASSPWGQGANEQFF. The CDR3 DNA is TGTGCCAGCAGTCCCTGGGGACAGGGGGCGAATGAGCAGTTCTTC.